This T cell receptor beta chain originates from a study of somatic mutations in cytotoxic T cells in rheumatoid arthritis. CDR1 and CDR2 from the germline V gene are SGDLS and YYNGEE. This CDR3 has 14 amino acids. V gave up 1 base and J gave up 6 bases, with 13 bases separating them. Repertoires were generated with immunoSEQ multiplex PCR, while TCRdb's copy carries only in-frame clones and drops some. The table has approximately 30,000 clones, around 86% seen once; the top ten hold around 8.2%. This clone turned up a few times. This clonotype was sampled from an adult with rheumatoid arthritis. The sample comprised CD8+ T cells sorted from blood. The V gene is TRBV9, the J gene TRBJ1-2; D remains ambiguous. The CDR3 here is CASSVQERPDGYTF. The CDR3, as DNA: TGTGCCAGCAGCGTACAGGAACGGCCTGATGGCTACACCTTC.